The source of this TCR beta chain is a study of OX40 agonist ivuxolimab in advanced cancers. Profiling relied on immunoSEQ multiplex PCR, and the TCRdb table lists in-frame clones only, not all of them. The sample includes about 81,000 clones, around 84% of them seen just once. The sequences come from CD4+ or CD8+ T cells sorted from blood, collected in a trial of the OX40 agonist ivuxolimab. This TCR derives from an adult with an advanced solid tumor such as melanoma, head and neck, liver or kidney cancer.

This CDR3 reads CASSLWRRGPTNYGYTF. CDR3 in DNA: TGTGCCAGCAGTTTATGGCGCAGGGGGCCCACTAACTATGGCTACACCTTC. The V and J genes are TRBV28 and TRBJ1-2, with 8 bases identical to TRBD1. J gave up 0 bases and V 0 bases, and 6 bases lay outside the gene matches. CDR1 is MDHEN, CDR2 SYDVKM, per germline. This CDR3 has 17 residues.